One and the same sample provided the 29 T cell receptor beta chains below, sequenced in a study of T-cell memory formation after mild COVID-19. TCRdb re-analysed the 5' RACE reads in MiXCR, keeping a single row per CDR3 protein. The profile shows 260,000 or so distinct CDR3 sequences, 16% of them singletons. The specimen was PBMCs or a T cell subset sorted from them (not recorded which). The receptors come from a man between 18 and 35 years old who had mild COVID-19 (a few samples of this study predate the infection). Cell type and time point are not known.

This clonotype was picked up a small number of times. V usage is TRBV7-3 and J usage is TRBJ2-3, with a possible D match to TRBD2 (5 bases). The CDR3 runs 14 residues. Germline V gene lookup returns CDR1 SGHTA and CDR2 FQGTGA. The V end was cut by 2 bases, the J end by 6 bases, with 12 bases between. Here the CDR3 DNA reads TGTGCCAGCAGCTTAGACGGGATTGGCGATACGCAGTATTTT. It codes for CASSLDGIGDTQYF.

The chain is built from TRBV7-8 and TRBJ2-3, with D perhaps TRBD1 or TRBD2 (6 bases each). This CDR3 is 16 amino acids long. The germline gives CDR1 SGHVS, CDR2 FQNEAQ. V lost 2 bases to trimming and J lost 3 bases, with 15 bases between them. The DNA of the CDR3 is TGTGCCAGCAGCTTAACGTGGCGGAGGGGGACAGATACGCAGTATTTT. Its protein is CASSLTWRRGTDTQYF.

This clonotype was found many times. V is TRBV5-1 and J is TRBJ2-1, with 7 bases identical to TRBD1. CDR1 and CDR2 (germline): SGHRS, YFSETQ. The CDR3 sequence is 15 residues long. V lost 4 bases, J lost 1 base, and 5 bases stayed unmatched. CDR3 sequence reads: CASSQGVLSYNEQFF. CDR3 nucleotide sequence: TGCGCCAGCAGCCAGGGGGTACTATCCTACAATGAGCAGTTCTTC.

This clonotype has more than one count but fewer than ten. This chain connects TRBV9 to TRBJ2-1, with 10 positions matching TRBD2. The CDR3 is 16 residues long. Germline trimming cut 0 bases from V and 8 bases from J; bases unmatched to any gene: 8. Germline lookup yields CDR1 SGDLS and CDR2 YYNGEE. The DNA of the CDR3 is TGTGCCAGCAGCGTAGCGGTAGCGGGGGGACGGGATGAGCAGTTCTTC. Its protein product is CASSVAVAGGRDEQFF.

This rearrangement joins TRBV29-1 to TRBJ2-7; D perhaps matches TRBD1 (5 bases). The germline V and J ends were trimmed by 6 bases and 4 bases, with 10 bases remaining between them. Germline CDR1 SQVTM, CDR2 ANQGSEA. This CDR3 comprises 11 residues. CDR3 nucleotides: TGCAGCGTAGAGACAGAGTACGAGCAGTACTTC. This gives the protein CSVETEYEQYF.

Only a few counts were recorded for this clonotype. The V and J genes are TRBV7-2 and TRBJ2-5; no definite D call. CDR3 length equals 11 residues. The ends were cut back, 4 bases at V and 9 bases at J, with 9 bases in the middle. Germline CDR1 is SGHTA and CDR2 is FQGNSA. The CDR3 is CASSSISAQYF. Here the CDR3 DNA reads TGTGCCAGCAGCTCCATATCGGCCCAGTACTTC.

In its sample, this clonotype was seen a few times. The chain employs TRBV4-1 and TRBJ2-7; 7 bases are shared with TRBD1. The length of the CDR3 is 15 residues. V lost 4 bases to trimming and J lost 4 bases; unmatched junction nucleotides: 10. Germline CDR1 and CDR2: MGHRA and YSYEKL. For the CDR3, the DNA is TGCGCCAGCAGCCTAGAGACAGGGTCTGGGTACGAGCAGTACTTC. Translating it yields CASSLETGSGYEQYF.

The rearrangement links TRBV7-9 to TRBJ1-1, with unresolved D. V was clipped by 8 bases and J by 1 base, with 8 bases between them. Looked up from germline, CDR1 is SEHNR and CDR2 is FQNEAQ (reference sequence). The length of the CDR3 is 12 residues. The CDR3 DNA reads TGTGCCAGCGTCGAGGGGAACACTGAAGCTTTCTTT. As protein: CASVEGNTEAFF.

The chain couples TRBV5-4 to TRBJ1-6; no clear D gene. Germline V lookup: CDR1 SGHNT, CDR2 YYREEE (reference sequence). The CDR3 has 12 amino acids. The V end lost 0 bases, the J end lost 11 bases, and 6 bases lay between the germline ends. The CDR3 loop is CASSLGGPPLHF. The CDR3 bases are TGTGCCAGCAGCTTGGGAGGGCCACCCCTCCACTTT.

CDR3 sequence: CASSETGAGYSPLHF. The CDR3 DNA is TGTGCCAGCAGTGAAACGGGGGCAGGGTATTCACCCCTCCACTTT. The chain uses TRBV6-1 and TRBJ1-6; tentative D call: TRBD1 (6 bases). The CDR3 consists of 15 residues. V was trimmed by 2 bases and J by 8 bases, leaving 13 bases between them. Germline CDR1 reads MNHNS; CDR2 reads SASEGT.

The V call is TRBV20-1, the J call TRBJ1-2; no definite D call. The ends were cut back, 0 bases at V and 7 bases at J, with 6 bases in the middle. Per germline, CDR1 DFQATT and CDR2 SNEGSKA (reference sequence). This CDR3 spans 11 amino acids. CDR3 sequence: CSARDYPGYTF. CDR3 DNA sequence: TGCAGTGCTAGAGATTATCCTGGCTACACCTTC.

In this sample, this clonotype turned up a few times. The V call is TRBV7-3, the J call TRBJ2-1; 11 positions match TRBD2. V shed 3 bases, J shed 8 bases, and the junction held 15 bases outside the gene matches. The CDR3 has 18 amino acids. The V gene's germline CDR1 is SGHTA and CDR2 FQGTGA. CDR3 sequence: CASSLGTSGGAGLDEQFF. The CDR3 DNA sequence: TGTGCCAGCAGCTTGGGAACTAGCGGGGGCGCCGGGCTCGATGAGCAGTTCTTC.

Here the CDR3 DNA reads TGTGCCACCAGCTCTGACCCGACTAGTAGGGATACGCAGTATTTT. It encodes CATSSDPTSRDTQYF. This chain uses TRBV15 with TRBJ2-3; TRBD2 might be the D (6 bases). Germline CDR1 reads LNHNV; CDR2 reads YYDKDF (reference sequence). The V end was cut by 5 bases, the J end by 6 bases, with 18 bases between. The CDR3 covers 15 residues.

V and J are TRBV5-1 and TRBJ1-2, with D possibly being TRBD1 (5 bases). Trimming cost V 0 bases and J 9 bases, with 12 bases left between them. Germline CDR1 and CDR2: SGHRS and YFSETQ. The CDR3 extends over 13 amino acids. The CDR3 spells CASSLAGLSSYTF. CDR3 nucleotides: TGCGCCAGCAGCTTGGCAGGGCTTTCAAGCTACACCTTC.

This clonotype was detected a few times. The gene calls are TRBV20-1 and TRBJ1-1; TRBD1 might be the D (6 bases). V was cut by 5 bases and J by 3 bases, with 13 bases left in between. The CDR3 length is 13 residues. The germline V gene encodes CDR1 DFQATT and CDR2 SNEGSKA (reference sequence). CDR3 in DNA: TGCAGTGCTCGCAGGGGTATGGACACTGAAGCTTTCTTT. Translated, it gives CSARRGMDTEAFF.

Only a few counts were recorded for this clonotype. The chain has TRBV5-1 and TRBJ2-7, with a tentative D call TRBD2 (6 bases). From germline, CDR1 is SGHRS and CDR2 YFSETQ. This CDR3 region has 16 residues. The V and J ends lost 4 bases and 0 bases respectively, with 17 bases between them. CDR3 residues: CASSPGDGLASYEQYV. CDR3 in DNA: TGCGCCAGCAGCCCGGGGGACGGCTTAGCCTCCTACGAGCAGTACGTC.

This clonotype occurred many times. The gene calls are TRBV6-2 or TRBV6-3 and TRBJ2-1; D might be TRBD1 (6 bases). Trimming cost V 1 base and J 4 bases, with 14 bases left between them. CDR1 is MNHEY, CDR2 SVGEGT, per germline. The CDR3 is 16 residues long. The CDR3 protein is CASSYWSGTKYNEQFF. The CDR3 bases are TGTGCCAGCAGTTACTGGTCTGGGACAAAGTACAATGAGCAGTTCTTC.

This clonotype appeared a few times. DNA for the CDR3: TGCGCCAGCAGCAGTACAGGGGCCTTAAGCTCCTATAATTCACCCCTCCACTTT. Residues: CASSSTGALSSYNSPLHF. V usage is TRBV5-1 and J usage is TRBJ1-6; 7 nucleotides agree with TRBD1. Germline CDR1 is SGHRS and CDR2 is YFSETQ. The CDR3 length is 18 residues. Losses at the gene ends were 4 bases for V and 0 bases for J; bases not matched to a gene: 10.

This clonotype was seen more than once but under ten times. The CDR3 DNA follows: TGTGCCAGCAGTGCACAGGGGTATCAGCCCCAGCATTTT. It yields the protein CASSAQGYQPQHF. This sequence joins TRBV6-5 and TRBJ1-5, with 7 bases identical to TRBD1. Germline trimming cut 5 bases from V and 5 bases from J; bases unmatched to any gene: 3. Germline assignment: CDR1 MNHEY and CDR2 SVGAGI. The length of the CDR3 is 13 residues.

In its sample, this clonotype was seen a few times. The V gene is TRBV6-5, the J gene TRBJ1-5, with D possibly matching TRBD1 (5 bases). Germline lookup yields CDR1 MNHEY and CDR2 SVGAGI. V was cut by 4 bases and J by 7 bases, with 14 bases left in between. This CDR3 is built from 14 residues. CDR3 sequence: CASSFRWGGQPQHF. CDR3 DNA sequence: TGTGCCAGCAGTTTCCGGTGGGGCGGCCAGCCCCAGCATTTT.

This clonotype was observed a few times. The chain links TRBV27 to TRBJ2-3; D gene ambiguous. This CDR3 contains 13 residues. V shed 4 bases and J shed 10 bases, with 15 bases lying between them. CDR1 MNHEY and CDR2 SMNVEV come from the germline V gene (reference sequence). CDR3 region: CASSYMTVGAQYF. The CDR3 DNA follows: TGTGCCAGCAGTTATATGACGGTTGGTGCGCAGTATTTT.

The chain joins TRBV12-3 or TRBV12-4 to TRBJ2-1; 13 bases agree with TRBD2. The CDR3 is 16 residues long. Losses at the gene ends were 5 bases for V and 7 bases for J; bases not matched to a gene: 8. The CDR3 sequence is CASSPPGTSGVNEQFF. The CDR3 nucleotides are TGTGCCAGCAGTCCCCCCGGGACTAGCGGGGTTAATGAGCAGTTCTTC.

Only a few counts were recorded for this clonotype. The chain joins TRBV7-2 to TRBJ2-5; 10 bases match TRBD2. The CDR3 runs to 15 residues. Trimming took 4 bases from V and 5 from J; bases not matched to a gene: 7. Germline V gene lookup returns CDR1 SGHTA and CDR2 FQGNSA. CDR3 in DNA: TGTGCCAGCAGCTCTATGAGCGGGGGGGCCGAGACCCAGTACTTC. Its protein product is CASSSMSGGAETQYF. Looking up the rest from reference TRBV7-2 and TRBJ2-5 gives the full variable domain: GAGVSQSPSNKVTEKGKDVELRCDPISGHTALYWYRQSLGQGLEFLIYFQGNSAPDKSGLPSDRFSAERTGGSVSTLTIQRTQQEDSAVYLCASSSMSGGAETQYFGPGTRLLVL.

This clonotype showed up just a few times. This chain links TRBV9 with TRBJ2-3, with D perhaps matching TRBD2 (5 bases). This CDR3 is 15 amino acids long. Between the trimmed V and J ends, which lost 1 base and 0 bases, there was a span of 9 bases. Germline V gene data show CDR1 as SGDLS and CDR2 as YYNGEE. Here the CDR3 DNA reads TGTGCCAGCAGCGTATCAGCGGCTAGCACAGATACGCAGTATTTT. Translation: CASSVSAASTDTQYF.

This clonotype was counted only a few times. V is TRBV6-5 and J is TRBJ1-1; 10 nucleotides match TRBD1. The germline CDR1 and CDR2 sequences are MNHEY and SVGAGI. The CDR3 consists of 14 residues. V trimming: 6 bases; J trimming: 3 bases; junction bases outside the gene matches: 4. CDR3 loop: CASRRDRGDTEAFF. CDR3 DNA sequence: TGTGCCAGCAGGCGGGACAGGGGAGACACTGAAGCTTTCTTT.

The chain combines TRBV9 with TRBJ2-2; unclear D gene. V dropped 0 bases and J dropped 4 bases, with 13 bases sitting between them. The CDR3 has 16 amino acids. Germline V lookup: CDR1 SGDLS, CDR2 YYNGEE. In nucleotides, the CDR3 is TGTGCCAGCAGCGTAGTTCCCCGGGCGAGCACCGGGGAGCTGTTTTTT. Translated, it gives CASSVVPRASTGELFF.

V is TRBV6-2 or TRBV6-3 and J is TRBJ1-3; D is undetermined. CDR1 MNHEY and CDR2 SVGEGT come from the germline V gene. V shed 6 bases and J shed 7 bases, with 16 bases lying between them. CDR3 length: 14 amino acids. As DNA, the CDR3 is TGTGCCAGCAGGTCGGGTGTCGAAAGGAACACCATATATTTT. This sequence encodes CASRSGVERNTIYF.

This clonotype was counted between two and nine times. The chain combines TRBV9 with TRBJ2-5; a weak D match, TRBD1 (6 bases). The CDR3 length is 16 residues. Germline assignment: CDR1 SGDLS and CDR2 YYNGEE. The V gene lost 2 bases and the J gene lost 5 bases, with 19 bases spanning the gap. CDR3 sequence reads: CASSVREGTPGETQYF. Written as DNA, the CDR3 is TGTGCCAGCAGCGTCCGAGAGGGGACACCGGGGGAGACCCAGTACTTC.

This clonotype was recorded at least ten times. The chain links TRBV10-3 to TRBJ1-6; 8 bases fit TRBD1. Losses at the gene ends were 3 bases for V and 9 bases for J; bases not matched to a gene: 10. CDR3 size: 16 residues. From germline, CDR1 is ENHRY and CDR2 SYGVKD. CDR3 DNA: TGTGCCATCAGTGATCGTGCCAGGGACAGGTCTTCACCCCTCCACTTT. It is translated as CAISDRARDRSSPLHF.